These 26 T cell receptor beta chains came from one sample sequenced in a study of shared clonotypes between healthy human individuals. TCRdb's copy holds only in-frame clones and misses some; the assay was immunoSEQ multiplex PCR. The repertoire consists of 1,500,000 or so clones, with approximately 98.5% occurring once and the leading ten covering 0.36%. The sequenced sample was naive CD4+ T cells sorted from blood. Subset reported: CD45RA+ positively selected. The receptors come from a man aged 30-40 years in good health.

The chain has TRBV5-1 and TRBJ1-5; 7 nucleotides agree with TRBD1. The germline CDR1 and CDR2 sequences are SGHRS and YFSETQ. The CDR3 runs to 17 residues. The trim removed 0 bases at V and 0 bases at J, leaving 6 bases unmatched. CDR3 DNA: TGCGCCAGCAGCTTGGGACAGGGTCCCTATAGCAATCAGCCCCAGCATTTT. It encodes CASSLGQGPYSNQPQHF.

The chain couples TRBV7-2 to TRBJ2-7; 10 positions agree with TRBD2. V gave up 2 bases and J gave up 4 bases; unmatched junction bases: 11. CDR3 size: 17 residues. Germline values: CDR1 SGHTA, CDR2 FQGNSA. CDR3 sequence reads: CASSLLSLAGDPYEQYF. The CDR3 DNA is TGTGCCAGCAGCTTATTGAGCCTAGCGGGAGATCCGTACGAGCAGTACTTC.

The V gene is TRBV4-3, the J gene TRBJ2-1, with D unresolved. This CDR3 spans 15 amino acids. Germline CDR1 and CDR2: LGHNA and YSLEER. The ends were cut back, 2 bases at V and 7 bases at J, with 15 bases in the middle. The CDR3 nucleotides are TGCGCCAGCAGCCAAAGGACCTTTACTCCTAATGAGCAGTTCTTC. It is translated as CASSQRTFTPNEQFF.

The CDR3 here is CASSSGLAGAIVAEQYF. DNA of the CDR3: TGTGCCAGCAGCTCGGGACTAGCGGGAGCGATAGTTGCCGAGCAGTACTTC. This chain joins TRBV7-6 and TRBJ2-7, with 14 positions matching TRBD2. The CDR3 runs to 17 residues. Germline-derived CDR1 and CDR2 are SGHVS and FNYEAQ. V lost 4 bases and J lost 6; bases outside the gene matches: 11.

CDR3 DNA: TGCGCCAGCAGTGAGCCTCCAGGGACTGAGCAGTTCTTC. Protein: CASSEPPGTEQFF. The chain recombines TRBV10-1 with TRBJ2-1; possibly TRBD1 or TRBD2 for D (5 bases each). The CDR3 is 13 residues long. Germline CDR1 is WNHNN and CDR2 is SYGVQD (reference sequence). Trimming shortened V by 2 bases and J by 9 bases, and 11 bases separated the two germline ends.

This clone was detected once. The genes are TRBV11-2 and TRBJ2-7; D is perhaps TRBD1 or TRBD2 (6 bases each). Trimming took off 3 bases at V and 4 bases at J, with 19 bases between the two ends. CDR3 length: 16 residues. Per the germline V gene, CDR1 is SGHAT and CDR2 is FQNNGV. The CDR3 DNA follows: TGTGCCAGCAGCTTGGTAGGAGGGGGAGAATGGTACGAGCAGTACTTC. This translates into CASSLVGGGEWYEQYF.

The V gene is TRBV30, the J gene TRBJ1-1, with 7 bases aligning to TRBD1. The CDR3 totals 13 residues. Germline V lookup: CDR1 GTSNPN, CDR2 SVGIG (reference sequence). V shed 5 bases and J 2 bases; nucleotides not matched to a gene: 5. CDR3 sequence: CAWGYRGNTEAFF. CDR3 sequence (DNA): TGTGCCTGGGGCTACAGGGGCAACACTGAAGCTTTCTTT.

This clone appeared a single time. The chain uses TRBV18 and TRBJ2-5; TRBD2 aligns across 11 bases. In germline, CDR1 is KGHSH, CDR2 LQKENI. Trimming took 3 bases from V and 0 from J; bases not matched to a gene: 6. This CDR3 is 17 amino acids long. DNA for the CDR3: TGTGCCAGCTCACCCCCGGGACTAGCGGCATACCAAGAGACCCAGTACTTC. As protein: CASSPPGLAAYQETQYF.

The chain combines TRBV5-1 with TRBJ1-1; D might be TRBD1 (6 bases). This CDR3 has 16 amino acids. Germline values: CDR1 SGHRS, CDR2 YFSETQ. V lost 1 base, J lost 3 bases, and 16 bases lay in between. Here the CDR3 reads CASSLFRGRGDTEAFF. In DNA, the CDR3 is TGCGCCAGCAGCTTGTTCAGGGGCAGAGGAGACACTGAAGCTTTCTTT.

V and J are TRBV6-1 and TRBJ2-1, with D perhaps being TRBD1 or TRBD2 (5 bases each). From germline, CDR1 is MNHNS and CDR2 SASEGT. Trimming removed 8 bases at V and 2 bases at J, with 7 bases between. There are 12 residues in the CDR3. The CDR3 bases are TGTGCCAGCGGGGGTACCTACAATGAGCAGTTCTTC. Translating it yields CASGGTYNEQFF.

This chain links TRBV5-1 with TRBJ2-7; weak D call: TRBD1 (6 bases). The CDR3 spans 16 residues. CDR1 is SGHRS and CDR2 is YFSETQ in the germline V gene. V was shortened by 2 bases and J by 4 bases, with 19 bases between the two germline ends. In DNA, the CDR3 is TGCGCCAGCAGCTTCCCACAGGGTGGTGAGTCTTACGAGCAGTACTTC. This sequence encodes CASSFPQGGESYEQYF. Combining the CDR3 with reference TRBV5-1 and TRBJ2-7 gives the whole variable domain KAGVTQTPRYLIKTRGQQVTLSCSPISGHRSVSWYQQTPGQGLQFLFEYFSETQRNKGNFPGRFSGRQFSNSRSEMNVSTLELGDSALYLCASSFPQGGESYEQYFGPGTRLTVT.

The chain uses TRBV5-5 and TRBJ2-2; TRBD2 aligns across 7 bases. The CDR3 is made up of 17 amino acids. V trimming: 0 bases; J trimming: 4 bases; junction bases outside the gene matches: 9. Germline CDR1 is SGHKS and CDR2 is YYEKEE (reference sequence). This CDR3 reads CASSLAGGSGVTGELFF. The DNA of the CDR3 is TGTGCCAGCAGCTTGGCGGGGGGTAGCGGAGTCACCGGGGAGCTGTTTTTT.

This rearrangement joins TRBV7-2 to TRBJ2-7; D unclear. V was shortened by 2 bases and J by 0 bases, with 8 bases between the two germline ends. Germline CDR1 is SGHTA and CDR2 is FQGNSA. CDR3 length: 14 residues. The CDR3 reads CASSLFRSSYEQYF. The CDR3, as DNA: TGTGCCAGCAGCTTATTTCGGAGCTCCTACGAGCAGTACTTC.

The chain has TRBV14 and TRBJ2-3; 7 nucleotides line up with TRBD1. The germline V gene has CDR1 SGHDN and CDR2 FVKESK. Trimming removed 3 bases from V and 2 bases from J; junction bases left unmatched: 14. This CDR3 has 18 residues. CDR3 amino acids: CASSQMFDWTGFTDTQYF. In nucleotides, the CDR3 is TGTGCCAGCAGCCAGATGTTCGATTGGACAGGCTTCACAGATACGCAGTATTTT.

This chain links TRBV4-2 with TRBJ2-2; 11 bases line up with TRBD2. The CDR3 totals 21 residues. The germline V gene has CDR1 LGHNA and CDR2 YNFKEQ. The junction had 13 bases not matched to a gene; V was cut back by 1 base and J by 0 bases. The CDR3 DNA reads as TGTGCCAGCAGCCAAGTTGGAGAACTAGCGGGAGAGAAGGCGAACACCGGGGAGCTGTTTTTT. Its translation: CASSQVGELAGEKANTGELFF.

V gene TRBV2 combines with J gene TRBJ2-7, with 7 positions matching TRBD2. J lost 6 bases, V lost 8 bases, and 13 bases had no gene match. CDR1 SNHLY and CDR2 FYNNEI come from the germline V gene. The CDR3 length is 14 residues. The CDR3 nucleotides are TGTGCCAGCGGGGGGGACTTTGAAGCAGGCGAGCAGTACTTC. It specifies CASGGDFEAGEQYF.

This sequence joins TRBV5-1 and TRBJ1-2, with D uncertain. The CDR3 spans 13 residues. Germline V gene lookup returns CDR1 SGHRS and CDR2 YFSETQ. Deletions cut 0 bases from V and 6 bases from J, with 9 bases between. The CDR3 loop reads CASSLAERDGYTF. The CDR3 DNA sequence: TGCGCCAGCAGCTTGGCCGAACGGGATGGCTACACCTTC.

About this clone itself: Other DNA sequences in the sample encode the same CDR3. The chain is built from TRBV9 and TRBJ2-5; D is undetermined. CDR3 length: 13 residues. Germline CDR1 SGDLS, CDR2 YYNGEE. Trimming took off 0 bases at V and 2 bases at J, with 5 bases between the two ends. CDR3 sequence: CASSVDNQETQYF. CDR3 sequence (DNA): TGTGCCAGCAGCGTAGATAATCAAGAGACCCAGTACTTC.

The rearrangement joins TRBV29-1 to TRBJ2-3; D may be TRBD1 (5 bases). Germline assignment: CDR1 SQVTM and CDR2 ANQGSEA. V lost 3 bases to trimming and J lost 8 bases, with 12 bases between them. CDR3 length: 12 residues. CDR3 residues: CSVEQKRGTQYF. The CDR3, as DNA: TGCAGCGTTGAGCAAAAAAGGGGTACGCAGTATTTT.

The J gene is TRBJ1-5, the V gene TRBV6-5; no reliable D call. Germline CDR1 MNHEY, CDR2 SVGAGI. The V and J ends lost 8 bases and 0 bases respectively, with 11 bases between them. CDR3 size: 14 residues. The CDR3 loop reads CASSDVYSNQPQHF. As DNA, the CDR3 is TGTGCCAGCTCTGACGTGTATAGCAATCAGCCCCAGCATTTT.

This clone was detected once. The chain couples TRBV5-1 to TRBJ2-2; no clear D gene. The germline V gene has CDR1 SGHRS and CDR2 YFSETQ. Trimming took 4 bases from V and 6 from J, leaving 10 bases between them. The CDR3 covers 13 residues. CDR3 sequence (DNA): TGCGCCAGCAGCCCCGAGGTTCCCGGGGAGCTGTTTTTT. Translated, it gives CASSPEVPGELFF.

The chain couples TRBV5-8 to TRBJ2-1; no clear D. The length of the CDR3 is 13 residues. Germline values: CDR1 SGHTS, CDR2 YDEGEE. Trimming pared 4 bases from V and 8 bases from J, leaving 13 bases between. The chain's CDR3 is CASSPFLGDEQFF. The CDR3 DNA follows: TGTGCCAGCAGCCCCTTCTTAGGTGATGAGCAGTTCTTC.

V gene TRBV18 combines with J gene TRBJ2-3, with D tentatively TRBD1 (7 bases). V dropped 6 bases and J dropped 0 bases, with 16 bases sitting between them. This CDR3 contains 16 residues. Germline lookup yields CDR1 KGHSH and CDR2 LQKENI. CDR3 nucleotide sequence: TGTGCCAGCTCGAAGAAACAGGGGACTAGCACAGATACGCAGTATTTT. Translation: CASSKKQGTSTDTQYF.

This CDR3 reads CASSEGITEAFF. CDR3 sequence (DNA): TGCGCCAGCAGCGAGGGGATCACTGAAGCTTTCTTT. This sequence joins TRBV5-1 and TRBJ1-1; D may be TRBD1 (5 bases). V was trimmed by 4 bases and J by 4 bases, leaving 8 bases between them. Germline assignment: CDR1 SGHRS and CDR2 YFSETQ. This CDR3 is 12 amino acids long.

The chain links TRBV19 to TRBJ2-2; D might be TRBD2 (5 bases). The ends were cut back, 1 base at V and 6 bases at J, with 15 bases in the middle. Germline loops: CDR1 LNHDA, CDR2 SQIVND (reference sequence). CDR3 length: 16 amino acids. The CDR3 region is CASSIAGGRFPGELFF. The CDR3 coding sequence is TGTGCCAGTAGTATAGCCGGCGGGCGGTTTCCCGGGGAGCTGTTTTTT.

This clone occurred once. V usage is TRBV5-4 and J usage is TRBJ2-2; 8 bases map to TRBD1. V gave up 0 bases and J gave up 5 bases; unmatched junction bases: 15. From germline, CDR1 is SGHNT and CDR2 YYREEE (reference sequence). The CDR3 extends over 19 amino acids. CDR3 DNA sequence: TGTGCCAGCAGCTTGGAAGTCCCCGCCGGGACAGGAGGGACCGGGGAGCTGTTTTTT. As protein: CASSLEVPAGTGGTGELFF.